This record concerns one TCR beta chain sequence. Its antigen is not identified. One junction end disagrees with the germline gene, perhaps due to a read error. RNA transcripts provided the source from which TCR beta CDR3 regions were amplified. The HTBI set primed first-round TCR CDR3 RT-PCR. TCRdb reprocessed the multiplex PCR reads with MiXCR, giving one entry per CDR3 protein. The sample gives about 720,000 distinct CDR3 sequences, about a sixth of which show up once; around 7.7% is in the top ten. Stable hyperthyroidism: no ophthalmopathy progression over 18 months of follow-up. Each diagnosis was grounded in clinical symptoms, serum thyroxine and TRAb, thyroid ultrasound, and orbital computed tomography. The CDR3 is made up of 13 amino acids. Looked up from germline, CDR1 is SGHAT and CDR2 is FQNNGV. The data were obtained in a study of T cells in Graves' hyperthyroidism and ophthalmopathy. Points from the study as a whole: Within blood appeared most thyroid clonotypes that had expanded above 0.001.

J is TRBJ2-4 and V is TRBV11-2; 7 nucleotides line up with TRBD1. Sequences were obtained from blood. This TCR derives from a man between 18 and 35 years old with Graves' hyperthyroidism. The CDR3 region has the DNA TGTGTCAGCAGCTTAGACAGGGCAAACATTCAGTACTTC. The encoded protein is CVSSLDRANIQYF.